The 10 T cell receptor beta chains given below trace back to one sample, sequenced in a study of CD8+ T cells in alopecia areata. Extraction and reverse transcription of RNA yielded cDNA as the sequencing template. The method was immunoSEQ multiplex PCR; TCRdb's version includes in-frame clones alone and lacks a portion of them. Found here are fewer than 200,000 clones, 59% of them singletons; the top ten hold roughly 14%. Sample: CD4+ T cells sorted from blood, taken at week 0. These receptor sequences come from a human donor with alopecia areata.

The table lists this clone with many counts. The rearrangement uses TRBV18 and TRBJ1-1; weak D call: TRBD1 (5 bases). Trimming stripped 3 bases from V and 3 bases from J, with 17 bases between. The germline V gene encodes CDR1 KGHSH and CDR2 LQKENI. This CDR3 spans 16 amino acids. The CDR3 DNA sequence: TGTGCCAGCTCACCCATTGCGGACACGGTCTACACTGAAGCTTTCTTT. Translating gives CASSPIADTVYTEAFF.

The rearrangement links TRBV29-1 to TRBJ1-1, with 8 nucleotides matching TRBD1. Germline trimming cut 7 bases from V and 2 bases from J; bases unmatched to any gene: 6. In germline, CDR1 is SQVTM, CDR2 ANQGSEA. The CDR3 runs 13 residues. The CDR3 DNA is TGCAGCGCCCAGACAGGGGTAAACACTGAAGCTTTCTTT. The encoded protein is CSAQTGVNTEAFF.

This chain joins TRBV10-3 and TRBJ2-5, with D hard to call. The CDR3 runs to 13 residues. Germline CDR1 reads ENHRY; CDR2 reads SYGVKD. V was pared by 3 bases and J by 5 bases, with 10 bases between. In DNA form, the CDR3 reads TGTGCCATCAGTGACGGGCTAGGTGAGACCCAGTACTTC. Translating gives CAISDGLGETQYF.

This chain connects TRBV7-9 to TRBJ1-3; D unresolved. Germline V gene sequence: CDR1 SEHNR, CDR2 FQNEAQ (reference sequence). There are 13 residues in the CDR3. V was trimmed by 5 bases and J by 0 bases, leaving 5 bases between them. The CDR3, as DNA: TGTGCCAGCAGCACATACTCTGGAAACACCATATATTTT. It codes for CASSTYSGNTIYF.

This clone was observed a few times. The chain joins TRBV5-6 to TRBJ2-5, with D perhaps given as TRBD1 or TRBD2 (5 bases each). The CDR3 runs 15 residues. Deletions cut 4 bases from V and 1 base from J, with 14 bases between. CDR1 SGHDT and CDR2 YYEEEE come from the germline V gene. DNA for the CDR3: TGTGCCAGCAGCGACATTACGGGACGCCAAGAGACCCAGTACTTC. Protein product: CASSDITGRQETQYF.

The CDR3 protein is CAWGTGRKEKLFF. The CDR3 region has the DNA TGTGCCTGGGGTACAGGGAGGAAAGAAAAACTGTTTTTT. The chain is built from TRBV30 and TRBJ1-4; D may be TRBD1 (6 bases). This CDR3 is 13 amino acids long. The germline V gene has CDR1 GTSNPN and CDR2 SVGIG (reference sequence). V lost 5 bases to trimming and J lost 8 bases, with 15 bases between them.

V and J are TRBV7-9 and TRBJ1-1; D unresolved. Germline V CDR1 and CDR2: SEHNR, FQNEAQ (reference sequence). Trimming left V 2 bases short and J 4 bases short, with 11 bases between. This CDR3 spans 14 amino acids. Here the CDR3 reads CASSLISRGTEAFF. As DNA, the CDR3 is TGTGCCAGCAGCTTAATTTCCCGCGGCACTGAAGCTTTCTTT.

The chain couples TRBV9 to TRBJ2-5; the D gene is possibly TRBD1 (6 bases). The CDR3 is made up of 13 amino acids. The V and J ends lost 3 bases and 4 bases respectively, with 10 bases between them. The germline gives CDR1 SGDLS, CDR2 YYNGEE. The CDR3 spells CASSGIRGETQYF. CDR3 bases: TGTGCCAGCAGCGGGATCAGGGGAGAGACCCAGTACTTC.

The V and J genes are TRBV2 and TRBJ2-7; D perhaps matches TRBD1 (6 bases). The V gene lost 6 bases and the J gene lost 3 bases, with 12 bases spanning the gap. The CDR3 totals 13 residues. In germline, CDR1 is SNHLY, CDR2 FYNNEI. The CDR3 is CASSLDSIYEQYF. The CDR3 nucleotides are TGTGCCAGCAGCTTGGACAGCATCTACGAGCAGTACTTC. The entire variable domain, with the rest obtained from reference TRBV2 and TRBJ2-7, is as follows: EPEVTQTPSHQVTQMGQEVILRCVPISNHLYFYWYRQILGQKVEFLVSFYNNEISEKSEIFDDQFSVERPDGSNFTLKIRSTKLEDSAMYFCASSLDSIYEQYFGPGTRLTVT.

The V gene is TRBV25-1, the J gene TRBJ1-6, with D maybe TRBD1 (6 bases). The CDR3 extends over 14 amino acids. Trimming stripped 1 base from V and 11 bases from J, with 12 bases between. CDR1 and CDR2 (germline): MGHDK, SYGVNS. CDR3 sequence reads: CASSESTGRPPLHF. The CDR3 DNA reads TGTGCCAGCAGTGAATCCACAGGGCGTCCACCCCTCCACTTT.